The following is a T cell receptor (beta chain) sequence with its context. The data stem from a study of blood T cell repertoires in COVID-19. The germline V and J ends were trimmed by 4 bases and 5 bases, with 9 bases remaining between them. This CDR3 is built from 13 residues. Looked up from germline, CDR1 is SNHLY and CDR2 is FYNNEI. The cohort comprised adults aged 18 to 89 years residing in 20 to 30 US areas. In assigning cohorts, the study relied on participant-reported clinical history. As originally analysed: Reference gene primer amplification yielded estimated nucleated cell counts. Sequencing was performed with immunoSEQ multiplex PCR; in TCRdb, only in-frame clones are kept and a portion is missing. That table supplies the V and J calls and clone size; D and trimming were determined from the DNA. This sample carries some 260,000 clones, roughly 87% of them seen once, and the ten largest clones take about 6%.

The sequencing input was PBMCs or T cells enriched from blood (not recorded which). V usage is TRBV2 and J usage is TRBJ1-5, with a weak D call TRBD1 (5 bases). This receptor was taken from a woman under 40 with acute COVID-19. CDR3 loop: CASSAGRDQPQHF. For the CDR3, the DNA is TGTGCCAGCAGTGCAGGGCGAGATCAGCCCCAGCATTTT.